The next 15 T cell receptor beta chains were all read from a single sample in a study of long-term antiretroviral therapy in people with HIV. Investigators performed immunoSEQ version v3.0 at survey level. Some clones are missing from TCRdb's copy, which holds only in-frame ones; the method was immunoSEQ multiplex PCR. In the table there are under 20,000 clones, around 80% of which are singletons. This specimen was unsorted PBMCs, taken 0.5 years before starting antiretroviral therapy. The source is a woman aged 45 to 65 with HIV.

The chain has TRBV7-3 and TRBJ2-1; perhaps TRBD1 as D (5 bases). The CDR3 is made up of 13 amino acids. Per the germline V gene, CDR1 is SGHTA and CDR2 is FQGTGA. V was pared by 2 bases and J by 8 bases, with 10 bases between. The CDR3: CASSLEQGDEQFF. The CDR3 coding sequence is TGTGCCAGCAGCTTAGAGCAGGGTGATGAGCAGTTCTTC.

This clone was counted only a few times. The gene calls are TRBV29-1 and TRBJ1-2; no definite D call. Germline loops: CDR1 SQVTM, CDR2 ANQGSEA. The V and J ends lost 1 base and 5 bases respectively, with 11 bases between them. The CDR3 totals 13 residues. The DNA for the CDR3 is TGCAGCGTTGAAGGCGGGGAGAGGTATGGCTACACCTTC. Translated, it gives CSVEGGERYGYTF.

The chain recombines TRBV19 with TRBJ2-2; D is uncertain. Germline CDR1 reads LNHDA; CDR2 reads SQIVND (reference sequence). V lost 3 bases, J lost 8 bases, and 4 bases lay in between. CDR3 size: 11 residues. CDR3 nucleotide sequence: TGTGCCAGTAGTATTCTAGGGGAGCTGTTTTTT. It encodes CASSILGELFF.

V is TRBV5-1 and J is TRBJ2-1; D is unresolved. The CDR3 runs 17 residues. Germline lookup yields CDR1 SGHRS and CDR2 YFSETQ. The V and J ends lost 4 bases and 5 bases respectively, with 22 bases between them. The CDR3 here is CASSVLTVGKGDNEQFF. CDR3 coding DNA: TGCGCCAGCAGCGTTCTTACGGTGGGTAAAGGTGACAATGAGCAGTTCTTC.

V gene TRBV15 combines with J gene TRBJ2-7; D gene ambiguous. There are 15 residues in the CDR3. The V and J ends lost 5 bases and 4 bases respectively, with 18 bases between them. Germline V CDR1 and CDR2: LNHNV, YYDKDF (reference sequence). CDR3 protein: CATSPALTGLYEQYF. The CDR3 DNA is TGTGCCACCAGCCCTGCCCTGACTGGCCTATACGAGCAGTACTTC.

This sequence joins TRBV4-1 and TRBJ1-6; 7 nucleotides line up with TRBD1. V dropped 3 bases and J dropped 8; count of bases not matched to a gene: 1. Germline V lookup: CDR1 MGHRA, CDR2 YSYEKL. This CDR3 is 13 amino acids long. CDR3 loop: CASSHQGDSPLHF. In DNA form, the CDR3 reads TGCGCCAGCAGCCACCAGGGGGATTCACCCCTCCACTTT.

The chain is built from TRBV19 and TRBJ2-7; D is perhaps TRBD2 (8 bases). Germline V gene sequence: CDR1 LNHDA, CDR2 SQIVND (reference sequence). V lost 9 bases and J lost 7, with 22 bases in between. CDR3 length equals 14 residues. CDR3 loop: CASGPGLGGREQYF. The CDR3 DNA reads as TGTGCCAGCGGACCGGGACTAGGGGGCCGGGAGCAGTACTTC.

The sample holds a few counts of this clone. The CDR3, as DNA: TGTGCCATCGGGCCCCAGGCAGATAAAAACATTCAGTACTTC. Its protein product is CAIGPQADKNIQYF. The chain links TRBV10-3 to TRBJ2-4, with D unresolved. The CDR3 loop spans 14 amino acids. The ends were cut back, 8 bases at V and 4 bases at J, with 15 bases in the middle. Germline CDR1 ENHRY, CDR2 SYGVKD.

This clone showed up just once. The V call is TRBV6-6, the J call TRBJ1-1; D is possibly TRBD1 (5 bases). Per the germline V gene, CDR1 is MNHNY and CDR2 is SVGAGI (reference sequence). This CDR3 region has 13 residues. The V end was cut by 0 bases, the J end by 11 bases, with 13 bases between. CDR3 nucleotide sequence: TGTGCCAGCAGTTACTCAGAGGGGTTGGGTGCTTTCTTT. This encodes CASSYSEGLGAFF.

V usage is TRBV6-5 and J usage is TRBJ2-5, with D perhaps TRBD2 (6 bases). Trimming removed 8 bases from V and 1 base from J, with 17 bases in between. This CDR3 region has 15 residues. The germline V gene encodes CDR1 MNHEY and CDR2 SVGAGI. CDR3: CASLPGTVGQETQYF. DNA for the CDR3: TGTGCCAGCTTACCGGGGACTGTGGGCCAAGAGACCCAGTACTTC.

V usage is TRBV4-2 and J usage is TRBJ2-1, with D uncertain. The CDR3 has 15 amino acids. Germline V gene sequence: CDR1 LGHNA, CDR2 YNFKEQ. The germline V and J ends were trimmed by 0 bases and 7 bases, with 13 bases remaining between them. The DNA for the CDR3 is TGTGCCAGCAGCCAAGATAGGTCCTATGGGAATGAGCAGTTCTTC. Encoded protein: CASSQDRSYGNEQFF.

By sample share, this clone is medium-sized. The rearrangement joins TRBV2 to TRBJ2-7, with D tentatively TRBD2 (5 bases). Germline V CDR1 and CDR2: SNHLY, FYNNEI. The CDR3 extends over 12 amino acids. Trimming stripped 4 bases from V and 4 bases from J, with 8 bases between. The CDR3 reads CASSGRVYEQYV. In DNA, the CDR3 is TGTGCCAGCAGTGGGCGGGTGTACGAGCAGTACGTC.

The V gene is TRBV5-1, the J gene TRBJ1-1; TRBD1 aligns across 8 bases. Unmatched junction bases numbered 1, after V lost 4 bases and J lost 5 bases. Germline V CDR1 and CDR2: SGHRS, YFSETQ. CDR3 size: 12 residues. CDR3: CASSRTGTEAFF. The DNA for the CDR3 is TGCGCCAGCAGCCGGACAGGGACTGAAGCTTTCTTT.

V gene TRBV28 combines with J gene TRBJ1-6; maybe TRBD1 (5 bases). Trimming pared 5 bases from V and 5 bases from J, leaving 10 bases between. This CDR3 has 14 residues. Germline CDR1 reads MDHEN; CDR2 reads SYDVKM. The CDR3 DNA reads TGTGCCAGCAGTAAGGGGACCAATAATTCACCCCTCCACTTT. It is translated as CASSKGTNNSPLHF.

J is TRBJ2-5 and V is TRBV7-9; D is unclear. Trimming took 8 bases from V and 1 from J, leaving 17 bases between them. Per the germline V gene, CDR1 is SEHNR and CDR2 is FQNEAQ (reference sequence). This CDR3 region has 15 residues. The CDR3: CASGQTMGIQETQYF. The CDR3, as DNA: TGTGCCAGCGGTCAGACAATGGGAATCCAAGAGACCCAGTACTTC.